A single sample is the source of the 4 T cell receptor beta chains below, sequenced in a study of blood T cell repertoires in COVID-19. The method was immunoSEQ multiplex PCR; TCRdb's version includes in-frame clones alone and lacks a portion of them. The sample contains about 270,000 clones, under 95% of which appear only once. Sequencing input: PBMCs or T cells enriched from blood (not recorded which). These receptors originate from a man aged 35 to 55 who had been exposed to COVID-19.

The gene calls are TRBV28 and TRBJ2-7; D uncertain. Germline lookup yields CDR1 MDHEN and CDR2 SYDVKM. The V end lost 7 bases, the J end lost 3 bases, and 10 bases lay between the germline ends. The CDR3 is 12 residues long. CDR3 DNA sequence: TGTGCCAGCATGAACACCGACTACGAGCAGTACTTC. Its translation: CASMNTDYEQYF.

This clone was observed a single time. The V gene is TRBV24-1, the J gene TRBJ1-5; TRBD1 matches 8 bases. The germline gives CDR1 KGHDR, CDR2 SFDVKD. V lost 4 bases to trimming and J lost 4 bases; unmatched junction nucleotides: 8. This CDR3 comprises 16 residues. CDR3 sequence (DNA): TGTGCCACCAGTGACCCCGGGACAGGAACAAATCAGCCCCAGCATTTT. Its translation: CATSDPGTGTNQPQHF.

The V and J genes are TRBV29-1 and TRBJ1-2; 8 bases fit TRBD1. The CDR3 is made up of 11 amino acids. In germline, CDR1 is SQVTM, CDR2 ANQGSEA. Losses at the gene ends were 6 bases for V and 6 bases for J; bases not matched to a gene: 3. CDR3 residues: CSVADRDGYTF. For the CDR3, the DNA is TGCAGCGTGGCGGACAGGGATGGCTACACCTTC.

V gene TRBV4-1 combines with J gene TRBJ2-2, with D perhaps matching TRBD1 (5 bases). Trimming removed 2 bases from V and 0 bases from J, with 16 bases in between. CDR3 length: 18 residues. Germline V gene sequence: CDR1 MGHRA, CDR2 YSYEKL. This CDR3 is CASSQLTKKGTNTGELFF. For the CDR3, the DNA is TGCGCCAGCAGCCAACTCACGAAGAAGGGGACGAACACCGGGGAGCTGTTTTTT.